A single sample gave rise to the 3 T cell receptor beta chains below, sequenced in a study of cytomegalovirus exposure and HLA in healthy donors. Use of 60 Vbeta and 13 Jbeta primers characterized the PCR. Assay used: immunoSEQ multiplex PCR; TCRdb lists only in-frame clones, some missing. The sample lists 120,000 to 150,000 clones; under 80% were seen once. The sample was PBMCs. Source of these receptors: a male donor in good health and CMV-seronegative.

The V call is TRBV9, the J call TRBJ1-1; perhaps TRBD1 as D (5 bases). Germline V gives CDR1 SGDLS, CDR2 YYNGEE. The V end lost 3 bases, the J end lost 0 bases, and 9 bases lay between the germline ends. CDR3 length: 14 amino acids. CDR3 bases: TGTGCCAGCAGCGCGGAGACAGTGAACACTGAAGCTTTCTTT. Its protein product is CASSAETVNTEAFF.

This sequence joins TRBV6-1 and TRBJ2-7, with 8 bases lining up with TRBD1. The CDR3 totals 15 residues. The V segment lost 6 bases and the J segment 6 bases; nucleotides outside the gene matches: 13. CDR1 MNHNS and CDR2 SASEGT come from the germline V gene. The CDR3 spells CASSRGQGSLLEQYF. The DNA of the CDR3 is TGTGCCAGCAGCCGCGGACAGGGAAGTCTCCTCGAGCAGTACTTC.

This chain connects TRBV10-3 to TRBJ2-7; 10 bases line up with TRBD1. In germline, CDR1 is ENHRY, CDR2 SYGVKD. V trimming: 3 bases; J trimming: 2 bases; junction bases outside the gene matches: 4. The CDR3 spans 15 residues. DNA of the CDR3: TGTGCCATCAGTGACCCCGACAGGGGGCCCTACGAGCAGTACTTC. Translation gives CAISDPDRGPYEQYF.